This TCR beta chain originates from a study of CD8 T cells in Susac syndrome. This CDR3 region has 15 residues. Trimming took 3 bases from V and 6 from J; bases not matched to a gene: 6. Germline assignment: CDR1 SQVTM and CDR2 ANQGSEA. RNA amounts of about 0.5 to 1 ug underwent reverse transcription with random hexamers. Across 54 Vbeta and 13 Jbeta, TCR beta CDR3 was amplified with immunoSEQ multiplex PCR. TCRdb ran MiXCR on the immunoSEQ multiplex PCR reads and lists one entry per CDR3 protein. The sample carries 350,000 to 550,000 distinct CDR3 sequences, more than 80% recorded once. TEMRA cells were FACS-enriched, and CD8+ and CD4+ T cells were isolated negatively.

The sample comprised CD8+ T cells from PBMCs. This chain uses TRBV29-1 with TRBJ2-1; 12 nucleotides agree with TRBD2. The clonotype originates from a human donor with multiple sclerosis. Written as DNA, the CDR3 is TGCAGCGTTGACCGACTAGCGGGAGAGGGCAATGAGCAGTTCTTC. Residues: CSVDRLAGEGNEQFF.